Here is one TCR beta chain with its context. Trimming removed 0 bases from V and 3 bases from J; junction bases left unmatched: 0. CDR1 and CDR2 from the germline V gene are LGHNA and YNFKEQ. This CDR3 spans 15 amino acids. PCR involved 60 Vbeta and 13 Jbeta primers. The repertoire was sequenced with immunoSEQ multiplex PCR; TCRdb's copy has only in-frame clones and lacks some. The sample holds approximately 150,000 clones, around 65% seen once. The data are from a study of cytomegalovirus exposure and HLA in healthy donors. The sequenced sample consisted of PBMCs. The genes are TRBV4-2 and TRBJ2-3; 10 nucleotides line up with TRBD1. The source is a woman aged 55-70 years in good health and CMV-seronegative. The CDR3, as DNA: TGTGCCAGCAGCCAAGAGGGACAGGGGACAGATACGCAGTATTTT. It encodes CASSQEGQGTDTQYF.